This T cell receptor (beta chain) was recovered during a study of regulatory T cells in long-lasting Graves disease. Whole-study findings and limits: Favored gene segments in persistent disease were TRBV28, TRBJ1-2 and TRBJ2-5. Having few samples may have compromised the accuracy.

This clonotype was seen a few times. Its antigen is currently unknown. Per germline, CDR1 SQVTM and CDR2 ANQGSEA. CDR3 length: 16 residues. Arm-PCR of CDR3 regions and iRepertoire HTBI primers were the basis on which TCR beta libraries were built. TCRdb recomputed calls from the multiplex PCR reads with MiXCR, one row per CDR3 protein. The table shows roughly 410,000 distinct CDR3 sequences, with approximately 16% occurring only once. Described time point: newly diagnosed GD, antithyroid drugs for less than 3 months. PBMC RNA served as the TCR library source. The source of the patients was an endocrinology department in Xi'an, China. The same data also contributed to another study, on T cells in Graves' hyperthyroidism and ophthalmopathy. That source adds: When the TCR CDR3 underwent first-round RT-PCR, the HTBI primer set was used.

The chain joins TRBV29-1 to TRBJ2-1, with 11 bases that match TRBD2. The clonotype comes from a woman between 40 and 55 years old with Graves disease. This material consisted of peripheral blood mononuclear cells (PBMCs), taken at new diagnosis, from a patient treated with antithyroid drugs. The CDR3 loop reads CGGTSGSYSPHNEQFF. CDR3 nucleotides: TGCGGCGGGACTAGCGGTTCGTACAGCCCGCACAATGAGCAGTTCTTC.